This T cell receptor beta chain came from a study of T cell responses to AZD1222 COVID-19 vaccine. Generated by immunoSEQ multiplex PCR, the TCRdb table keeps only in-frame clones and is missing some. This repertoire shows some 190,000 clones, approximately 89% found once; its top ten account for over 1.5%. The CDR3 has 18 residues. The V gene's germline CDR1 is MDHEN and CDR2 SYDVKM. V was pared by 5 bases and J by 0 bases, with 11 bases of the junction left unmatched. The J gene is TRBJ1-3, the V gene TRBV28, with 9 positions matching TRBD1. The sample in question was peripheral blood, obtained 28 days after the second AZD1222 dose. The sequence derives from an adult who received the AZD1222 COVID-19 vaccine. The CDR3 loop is CASSTPGQGALSGNTIYF. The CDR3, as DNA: TGTGCCAGCAGTACCCCGGGACAGGGAGCTCTCTCTGGAAACACCATATATTTT.